The clone carrying this TCR beta chain was observed many times. TCRdb analysed the 5' RACE reads with MiXCR anew, one entry per CDR3 protein. The data show 6,500 to 9,000 distinct CDR3 sequences, about 33% seen once. This sample was taken from a study of T-cell memory formation after mild COVID-19. V was trimmed by 3 bases and J by 3 bases, leaving 6 bases between them. Germline V gene lookup returns CDR1 DFQATT and CDR2 SNEGSKA (reference sequence). This CDR3 is 12 amino acids long. The source is an adult woman who had mild COVID-19 (a few samples of this study predate the infection). Cell type and time point are not known. Sequenced input: PBMCs or a T cell subset sorted from them (not recorded which). The rearrangement joins TRBV20-1 to TRBJ2-1, with D uncertain. CDR3 DNA sequence: TGCAGTGCTAGTTGGGTCTACAATGAGCAGTTCTTC. Translation gives CSASWVYNEQFF.